The 25 T cell receptor beta chains in this list originate from one sample, sequenced in a study of T cells in narcolepsy. Assay: immunoSEQ multiplex PCR; the TCRdb copy retains only in-frame clones and omits some. This table has approximately 25,000 clones, 79% appearing once. Source material: memory (CD45RA-) CD4+ T cells from blood. These receptors were obtained from a human donor in good health.

CDR3 region: CASSSSGNTGELFF. CDR3 nucleotide sequence: TGTGCCAGCAGCTCAAGCGGGAACACCGGGGAGCTGTTTTTT. This chain uses TRBV11-2 with TRBJ2-2; tentative D call: TRBD2 (5 bases). The V gene's germline CDR1 is SGHAT and CDR2 FQNNGV. This CDR3 has 14 residues. Trimming pared 4 bases from V and 1 base from J, leaving 7 bases between.

The chain carries TRBV27 and TRBJ1-6, with D perhaps TRBD1 (5 bases). The CDR3 is 15 amino acids. The V and J ends lost 5 bases and 5 bases respectively, with 13 bases between them. The germline CDR1 and CDR2 sequences are MNHEY and SMNVEV (reference sequence). CDR3 bases: TGTGCCAGCAGTGACCGGGACTTAAATAATTCACCCCTCCACTTT. Translation gives CASSDRDLNNSPLHF.

The V gene is TRBV5-1, the J gene TRBJ1-1; 7 bases are a match to TRBD1. V lost 4 bases to trimming and J lost 1 base; unmatched junction nucleotides: 10. This CDR3 is built from 16 residues. Per germline, CDR1 SGHRS and CDR2 YFSETQ. The CDR3, as DNA: TGCGCCAGCAGCCCTACAGGGGCGCGCGGGAACACTGAAGCTTTCTTT. Residues: CASSPTGARGNTEAFF.

The chain has TRBV28 and TRBJ1-2, with TRBD1 as a possible D gene (5 bases). Germline values: CDR1 MDHEN, CDR2 SYDVKM. This CDR3 region has 15 residues. V lost 7 bases and J 7 bases, leaving 22 bases between the germline ends. For the CDR3, the DNA is TGTGCCAGCAACACGAATTGGGGGACTTTCCTTGGCTACACCTTC. Protein: CASNTNWGTFLGYTF.

The chain combines TRBV28 with TRBJ2-4; D remains unclear. The germline CDR1 and CDR2 sequences are MDHEN and SYDVKM. CDR3 length: 13 amino acids. With 6 bases removed from V and 0 bases from J, the gap between germline ends came to 6 bases. The CDR3 coding sequence is TGTGCCAGCAGCTACATAGCCAAAAACATTCAGTACTTC. Translated, it gives CASSYIAKNIQYF.

The chain employs TRBV10-2 and TRBJ2-7, with 8 bases aligning to TRBD2. The J segment lost 6 bases and the V segment lost 6 bases, leaving 19 bases of the junction unmatched. Germline V lookup: CDR1 WSHSY, CDR2 SAAADI. This CDR3 is 17 amino acids long. CDR3 in amino acids: CASSPGVREGAGSEQYF. The CDR3 DNA reads TGCGCCAGCAGCCCGGGGGTACGGGAGGGCGCTGGGAGCGAGCAGTACTTC.

This chain links TRBV18 with TRBJ1-4; D perhaps matches TRBD1 (5 bases). The V gene lost 6 bases and the J gene lost 5 bases, with 13 bases spanning the gap. The CDR3 covers 14 residues. Germline V CDR1 and CDR2: KGHSH, LQKENI. In DNA form, the CDR3 reads TGTGCCAGCTCCCGCGGTGGGGGAAATGAAAAACTGTTTTTT. Translated, it gives CASSRGGGNEKLFF.

This chain connects TRBV11-2 to TRBJ2-7, with 7 bases matching TRBD2. V dropped 3 bases and J dropped 0; count of bases not matched to a gene: 8. This CDR3 contains 16 residues. In germline, CDR1 is SGHAT, CDR2 FQNNGV. In DNA form, the CDR3 reads TGTGCCAGCAGCTTGGGTGGGGGGGTTCCCTCCTACGAGCAGTACTTC. It codes for CASSLGGGVPSYEQYF. Full variable domain (missing parts from reference TRBV11-2 and TRBJ2-7): EAGVAQSPRYKIIEKRQSVAFWCNPISGHATLYWYQQILGQGPKLLIQFQNNGVVDDSQLPKDRFSAERLKGVDSTLKIQPAKLEDSAVYLCASSLGGGVPSYEQYFGPGTRLTVT.

The gene calls are TRBV7-3 and TRBJ2-4; 9 nucleotides line up with TRBD1. Unmatched junction bases numbered 4, after V lost 4 bases and J lost 6 bases. CDR3 length: 14 residues. Germline CDR1 reads SGHTA; CDR2 reads FQGTGA. The CDR3 coding sequence is TGTGCCAGCAGCTCCGGGACAGGGAGAAACATTCAGTACTTC. Protein product: CASSSGTGRNIQYF.

This clone is a singleton in its sample. The rearrangement joins TRBV4-2 to TRBJ2-3; 9 bases are a match to TRBD2. With V trimmed by 2 bases and J by 3 bases, 15 bases remained unmatched. Germline assignment: CDR1 LGHNA and CDR2 YNFKEQ. This CDR3 is 19 amino acids long. CDR3 DNA sequence: TGTGCCAGCAGCCAATCAATTCTCGTTCGGAGCGGGGGGACAGATACGCAGTATTTT. Translated, it gives CASSQSILVRSGGTDTQYF.

This rearrangement joins TRBV19 to TRBJ2-1; 10 nucleotides match TRBD1. V was pared by 5 bases and J by 9 bases, with 10 bases of the junction left unmatched. This CDR3 has 15 residues. Germline V gene lookup returns CDR1 LNHDA and CDR2 SQIVND (reference sequence). CDR3 residues: CASSAPGQGYFEQFF. For the CDR3, the DNA is TGTGCCAGTAGTGCCCCGGGACAGGGGTATTTTGAGCAGTTCTTC.

This clone was observed a handful of times. The genes are TRBV19 and TRBJ1-2; D is ambiguous. Germline CDR1 reads LNHDA; CDR2 reads SQIVND (reference sequence). The CDR3 runs to 16 residues. The V and J ends lost 6 bases and 1 base respectively, with 18 bases between them. The CDR3 spells CASSLGRVLFNYGYTF. The CDR3 nucleotides read TGTGCCAGTAGCCTCGGGAGAGTTTTATTTAACTATGGCTACACCTTC.

As concerns this clone: A junction boundary mismatches the germline segment, possibly from a read error. V and J are TRBV7-7 and TRBJ2-1; D gene ambiguous. The CDR3 covers 15 residues. CDR1 is SSHAT and CDR2 is FNYEAQ in the germline V gene (reference sequence). CDR3 in amino acids: CASSQGRSSYNEQFF. CDR3 DNA: TGTGCTAGCAGCCAAGGACGGAGCTCCTACAATGAGCAGTTCTTC.

This clone has only a few counts. The chain uses TRBV7-2 and TRBJ1-6; 7 bases map to TRBD1. The CDR3 spans 14 residues. V lost 3 bases and J lost 10; bases outside the gene matches: 6. The germline V gene has CDR1 SGHTA and CDR2 FQGNSA. CDR3 DNA: TGTGCCAGCAGCTTGACAGGGCTGGGGTCACCCCTCCACTTT. Its protein is CASSLTGLGSPLHF. The variable domain in full, completed from reference TRBV7-2 and TRBJ1-6, reads GAGVSQSPSNKVTEKGKDVELRCDPISGHTALYWYRQSLGQGLEFLIYFQGNSAPDKSGLPSDRFSAERTGGSVSTLTIQRTQQEDSAVYLCASSLTGLGSPLHFGNGTRLTVT.

This clone was recorded a few times. The rearrangement uses TRBV11-2 and TRBJ1-1, with a weak D call TRBD1 (6 bases). The CDR3 contains 14 residues. V was cut by 5 bases and J by 2 bases, with 12 bases left in between. CDR1 is SGHAT and CDR2 is FQNNGV in the germline V gene. The CDR3 spells CASSQGQVNTEAFF. Written as DNA, the CDR3 is TGTGCCAGCAGCCAGGGACAAGTAAACACTGAAGCTTTCTTT. Full variable domain (remainder filled in from reference TRBV11-2 and TRBJ1-1): EAGVAQSPRYKIIEKRQSVAFWCNPISGHATLYWYQQILGQGPKLLIQFQNNGVVDDSQLPKDRFSAERLKGVDSTLKIQPAKLEDSAVYLCASSQGQVNTEAFFGQGTRLTVV.

In this sample, this clone is medium-sized. The CDR3 region is CASSSKVGFSRTNYEQYF. The DNA of the CDR3 is TGCGCCAGCAGTTCCAAAGTCGGCTTCTCCCGTACTAACTACGAGCAGTACTTC. The V call is TRBV23-1, the J call TRBJ2-7; D gene unclear. TRBV23-1 is identified as an open reading frame with a role that is uncertain. This CDR3 region has 18 residues. V lost 5 bases, J lost 3 bases, and 26 bases lay in between.

This chain uses TRBV28 with TRBJ1-6; 7 nucleotides match TRBD1. Per germline, CDR1 MDHEN and CDR2 SYDVKM. The CDR3 runs 15 residues. J lost 9 bases, V lost 5 bases, and 10 bases had no gene match. CDR3 nucleotides: TGTGCCAGCAGTCCCTCCGACAGGGAAGGTTCACCCCTCCACTTT. Translating it yields CASSPSDREGSPLHF. The full variable domain, rest sourced from reference TRBV28 and TRBJ1-6, is DVKVTQSSRYLVKRTGEKVFLECVQDMDHENMFWYRQDPGLGLRLIYFSYDVKMKEKGDIPEGYSVSREKKERFSLILESASTNQTSMYLCASSPSDREGSPLHFGNGTRLTVT.

The rearrangement joins TRBV30 to TRBJ2-2, with D perhaps matching TRBD1 (6 bases). The ends were cut back, 4 bases at V and 6 bases at J, with 12 bases in the middle. CDR3 length: 13 residues. Germline loops: CDR1 GTSNPN, CDR2 SVGIG (reference sequence). The CDR3 region has the DNA TGTGCCTGGACAAGGGGGTCGGCCGGGGAGCTGTTTTTT. Translation: CAWTRGSAGELFF.

The V call is TRBV5-1, the J call TRBJ2-3; the match to TRBD2 covers 10 bases. V gave up 2 bases and J gave up 6 bases; unmatched junction bases: 6. Germline CDR1 and CDR2: SGHRS and YFSETQ. The CDR3 has 15 residues. This chain's CDR3 is CASSFDLAGADTQYF. In DNA form, the CDR3 reads TGCGCCAGCAGCTTCGACCTAGCGGGAGCTGATACGCAGTATTTT.

The V and J genes are TRBV4-2 and TRBJ1-2; D is uncertain. This CDR3 has 11 amino acids. Germline V gene data show CDR1 as LGHNA and CDR2 as YNFKEQ. The ends were cut back, 0 bases at V and 8 bases at J, with 4 bases in the middle. This CDR3 reads CASSQDWGYTF. CDR3 bases: TGTGCCAGCAGCCAAGATTGGGGCTACACCTTC.

The chain couples TRBV29-1 to TRBJ1-5; D not resolved. This CDR3 contains 12 residues. The V and J ends lost 1 base and 6 bases respectively, with 7 bases between them. Germline V gives CDR1 SQVTM, CDR2 ANQGSEA. CDR3 amino acids: CSVEGAGQPQHF. DNA of the CDR3: TGCAGCGTTGAAGGGGCGGGTCAGCCCCAGCATTTT. Full variable domain (remainder filled in from reference TRBV29-1 and TRBJ1-5): SAVISQKPSRDICQRGTSLTIQCQVDSQVTMMFWYRQQPGQSLTLIATANQGSEATYESGFVIDKFPISRPNLTFSTLTVSNMSPEDSSIYLCSVEGAGQPQHFGDGTRLSIL.

The rearrangement joins TRBV30 to TRBJ2-2; D possibly uses TRBD1 or TRBD2 (5 bases each). Per the germline V gene, CDR1 is GTSNPN and CDR2 is SVGIG (reference sequence). The CDR3 has 12 residues. The V and J ends lost 3 bases and 6 bases respectively, with 8 bases between them. The CDR3 nucleotides are TGTGCCTGGAGGCCGGGACCCGGGGAGCTGTTTTTT. Protein product: CAWRPGPGELFF.

V and J are TRBV18 and TRBJ2-3, with D possibly being TRBD1 (7 bases). The CDR3 has 16 amino acids. Germline CDR1 and CDR2: KGHSH and LQKENI. The V gene lost 3 bases and the J gene lost 5 bases, with 18 bases spanning the gap. CDR3 region: CASSPTLARGRDTQYF. The CDR3 region has the DNA TGTGCCAGCTCACCTACCCTAGCGAGGGGGCGAGATACGCAGTATTTT. Full variable domain (outside the CDR3, taken from reference TRBV18 and TRBJ2-3): NAGVMQNPRHLVRRRGQEARLRCSPMKGHSHVYWYRQLPEEGLKFMVYLQKENIIDESGMPKERFSAEFPKEGPSILRIQQVVRGDSAAYFCASSPTLARGRDTQYFGPGTRLTVL.

The V and J genes are TRBV5-4 and TRBJ1-2; 7 nucleotides line up with TRBD1. CDR3 size: 13 residues. Losses at the gene ends were 4 bases for V and 8 bases for J; bases not matched to a gene: 8. Per germline, CDR1 SGHNT and CDR2 YYREEE (reference sequence). The CDR3 sequence is CASSLQGGSGYTF. CDR3 sequence (DNA): TGTGCCAGCAGCCTCCAGGGGGGTAGCGGCTACACCTTC.

Relative to its sample, this clone is medium-sized. The chain joins TRBV19 to TRBJ1-1; perhaps TRBD1 as D (5 bases). With 3 bases removed from V and 8 bases from J, the gap between germline ends came to 10 bases. Germline V gives CDR1 LNHDA, CDR2 SQIVND (reference sequence). The CDR3 sequence is 12 residues long. CDR3 coding DNA: TGTGCCAGTAGTATGGTCGGGGGGGAAGCTTTCTTT. This translates into CASSMVGGEAFF.